This T cell receptor (beta chain) appears in the sequencing data of a study of a mutant IDH1 vaccine in newly diagnosed glioma. Study in general: A roughly 60% male, approximately 38% female split and a mean age of about 44 years characterized treated patients.

Time point reported: week 11, during vaccination. Topical imiquimod was applied with each vaccine dose, which held 300 ug of mutant IDH1 20-mer peptide. With respect to this clone: Its specificity is unknown.

CDR3 size: 14 residues. The V and J ends lost 4 bases and 2 bases, in that order; junction bases with no gene match: 5. Germline loops: CDR1 SGDLS, CDR2 YYNGEE. The assay was immunoSEQ multiplex PCR, and TCRdb's table has in-frame clones only and misses some. The sample shows 110,000 or so clones, 85% to 90% of them seen only once. The rearrangement links TRBV9 to TRBJ1-2, with 7 bases that match TRBD1. The origin of this receptor is a woman aged 45-65 years with glioma. The sample here was PBMCs, taken from a glioma patient whose treatment included an IDH1 peptide vaccine. CDR3 sequence: CASSPTTGNYGYTF. CDR3 nucleotides: TGTGCCAGCAGCCCCACGACAGGGAACTATGGCTACACCTTC.